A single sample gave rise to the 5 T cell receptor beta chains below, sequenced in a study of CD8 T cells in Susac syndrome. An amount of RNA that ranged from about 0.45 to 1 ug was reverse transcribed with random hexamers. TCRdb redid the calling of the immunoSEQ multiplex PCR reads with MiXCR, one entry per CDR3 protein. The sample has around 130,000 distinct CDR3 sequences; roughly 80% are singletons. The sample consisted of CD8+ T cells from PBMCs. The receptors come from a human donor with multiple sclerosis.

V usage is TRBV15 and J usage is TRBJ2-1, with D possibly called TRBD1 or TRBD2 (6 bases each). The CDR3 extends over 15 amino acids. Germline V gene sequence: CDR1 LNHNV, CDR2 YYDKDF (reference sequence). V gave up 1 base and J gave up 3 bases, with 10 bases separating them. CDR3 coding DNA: TGTGCCACCAGCAGAGTGGGGGGCCGCTACAATGAGCAGTTCTTC. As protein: CATSRVGGRYNEQFF.

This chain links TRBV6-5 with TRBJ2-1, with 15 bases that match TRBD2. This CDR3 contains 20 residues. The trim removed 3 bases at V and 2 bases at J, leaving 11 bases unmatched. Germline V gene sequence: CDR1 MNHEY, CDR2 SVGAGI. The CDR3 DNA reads TGTGCCAGCAGTTATTCCCCGGGACTAGCGGGGGGCCCAACCTACAATGAGCAGTTCTTC. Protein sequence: CASSYSPGLAGGPTYNEQFF.

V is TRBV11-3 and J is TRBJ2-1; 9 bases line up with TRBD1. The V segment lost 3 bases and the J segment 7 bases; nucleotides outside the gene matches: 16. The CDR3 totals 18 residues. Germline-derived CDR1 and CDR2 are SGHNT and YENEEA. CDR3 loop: CASSLGQGPTRGENEQFF. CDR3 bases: TGTGCCAGCAGCTTGGGACAGGGCCCCACTAGGGGCGAAAATGAGCAGTTCTTC.

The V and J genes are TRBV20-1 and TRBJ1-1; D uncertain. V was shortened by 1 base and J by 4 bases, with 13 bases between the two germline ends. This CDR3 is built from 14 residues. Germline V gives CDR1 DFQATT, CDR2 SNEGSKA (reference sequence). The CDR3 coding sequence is TGCAGTGCTAGAGCCTCGGGGAAGGGCACTGAAGCTTTCTTT. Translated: CSARASGKGTEAFF.

The CDR3 DNA follows: TGTGCCAGCAGCCAATGGGGGGGACTAGCGGGGACGGGCTCCTACAATGAGCAGTTCTTC. Its protein product is CASSQWGGLAGTGSYNEQFF. The rearrangement uses TRBV4-2 and TRBJ2-1; 13 bases line up with TRBD2. Trimming took 2 bases from V and 0 from J; bases not matched to a gene: 10. This CDR3 contains 20 residues. Per the germline V gene, CDR1 is LGHNA and CDR2 is YNFKEQ.